Listed below are T cell receptor beta chains from one sample, sequenced in a study of cytomegalovirus exposure and HLA in healthy donors. Sequencing used immunoSEQ multiplex PCR; TCRdb keeps in-frame clones, though not all of them. The table records about 86,000 clones, roughly 80% of them present only once. Sequencing used PBMCs. These receptor sequences come from a woman aged 40-49 years in good health and CMV-seropositive. Both conserved end residues are part of each CDR3. Fields, in order: CDR3 length, V gene, D gene, clone size, J gene, CDR3 DNA, CDR3 protein. A D gene is named only where the DNA matches it firmly. A clone size is listed for some rows: how often the clone was seen (once, few, many), or a class if it is expanded.

15	TRBV9	TRBD1	.	TRBJ1-4	TGTGCCAGCAGCGTAGACGGACAGGGGGAGAAAAAACTGTTTTTT	CASSVDGQGEKKLFF
14	TRBV30	TRBD1	.	TRBJ1-5	TGTGCCTGGAACCCGGGACAGGGCAATCAGCCCCAGCATTTT	CAWNPGQGNQPQHF
15	TRBV19	TRBD1	.	TRBJ1-4	TGTGCCAGTAGTGCGGGACAGGGATCTAATGAAAAACTGTTTTTT	CASSAGQGSNEKLFF
17	TRBV7-8	.	.	TRBJ1-5	TGTGCCAGCAGTCCACTCGGGGGGGGACCGGGAAATCAGCCCCAGCATTTT	CASSPLGGGPGNQPQHF
13	TRBV29-1	.	.	TRBJ1-1	TGCAGCGGAAGGGACACTGGGAACACTGAAGCTTTCTTT	CSGRDTGNTEAFF
16	TRBV28	TRBD1	once	TRBJ1-4	TGTGCCAGCAGTTTGCGGACAGGGGGTGCGTATGAAAAACTGTTTTTT	CASSLRTGGAYEKLFF
15	TRBV6-5	TRBD2	.	TRBJ2-7	TGTGCCAGCAGTTACTCTAGCGGGGGGGCCCACGAGCAGTACTTC	CASSYSSGGAHEQYF
15	TRBV11-2	.	.	TRBJ1-2	TGTGCCAGCAGCCCCACCGGGATCACGGGTAATGGCTACACCTTC	CASSPTGITGNGYTF
13	TRBV25-1	.	.	TRBJ1-2	TGTGCCAGCAGTGACGGACAAGTGAGGGGCTACACCTTC	CASSDGQVRGYTF
13	TRBV7-2	.	.	TRBJ1-1	TGTGCCAGCAGGGGGGCGGCGAACACTGAAGCTTTCTTT	CASRGAANTEAFF
14	TRBV28	.	.	TRBJ1-5	TGTGCCAGCAGTTTCAGGGTTGGCAATCAGCCCCAGCATTTT	CASSFRVGNQPQHF
12	TRBV27	.	.	TRBJ1-1	TGTGCCACCTCGGAAGGAGTCGAGGAAGCTTTCTTT	CATSEGVEEAFF
13	TRBV6-1	.	few	TRBJ2-7	TGTGCCAGCTTAACTAGCAGTACCTACGAGCAGTACTTC	CASLTSSTYEQYF
13	TRBV2	.	.	TRBJ2-7	TGTGCCAGTCTAGCCGGGGAGTACTACGAGCAGTACTTC	CASLAGEYYEQYF
19	TRBV28	TRBD2	.	TRBJ2-1	TGTGCCAGCAGTTTTTTCGGGAGCGGCGCGGGGGGCTCCTACAATGAGCAGTTCTTC	CASSFFGSGAGGSYNEQFF
14	TRBV29-1	.	.	TRBJ2-7	TGCAGCGTCAAAGTTACGAAATCGGTCTACGAGCAGTACTTC	CSVKVTKSVYEQYF
12	TRBV6-1	.	once	TRBJ1-2	TGTGCCAGCAGTGAGGGCGAATATGGCTACACCTTC	CASSEGEYGYTF
16	TRBV5-1	TRBD2	.	TRBJ2-1	TGCGCCAGCAGCCCGGAGCCTAGCGGGAGTGGGAATGAGCAGTTCTTC	CASSPEPSGSGNEQFF
16	TRBV7-8	TRBD1	.	TRBJ1-6	TGTGCCAGCAGCGCTAGATCAAGGGGGCGAAATTCACCCCTCCACTTT	CASSARSRGRNSPLHF
11	TRBV19	.	.	TRBJ2-7	TGTGGCTTTGGCACCTCCTACGAGCAGTACTTC	CGFGTSYEQYF
16	TRBV6-5	.	few	TRBJ1-1	TGTGCCAGCAGTTACCTAAACGGACAGAAGAACACTGAAGCTTTCTTT	CASSYLNGQKNTEAFF
17	TRBV14	.	.	TRBJ1-2	TGTGCCAGCAGCCAAGCCTACAGGGAAACTTTTAACTATGGCTACACCTTC	CASSQAYRETFNYGYTF
16	TRBV9	TRBD1	.	TRBJ1-1	TGTGCCAGCAGCTCACATAGGGACAGGGGTGACACTGAAGCTTTCTTT	CASSSHRDRGDTEAFF
13	TRBV30	TRBD1	once	TRBJ2-5	TGTGCCTGGACTTCCCAGGGGGCAGAGACCCAGTACTTC	CAWTSQGAETQYF
16	TRBV28	TRBD1	.	TRBJ2-5	TGTGCCAGCAGTCGACCGGACAGGGAGGTACAAGAGACCCAGTACTTC	CASSRPDREVQETQYF
14	TRBV7-2	TRBD1	.	TRBJ1-1	TGTGCCAGCAGCGGCCGGGACAGGGGCACTGAAGCTTTCTTT	CASSGRDRGTEAFF
15	TRBV7-2	.	once	TRBJ1-3	TGTGCCAGCAGCCCCCGACAGAGCTCTGGAAACACCATATATTTT	CASSPRQSSGNTIYF
12	TRBV7-9	.	.	TRBJ1-1	TGTGCCAGCAGCACGGCGGGTACTGAAGCTTTCTTT	CASSTAGTEAFF
15	TRBV4-3	.	.	TRBJ2-7	TGCGCCAGCAGCCAAGATTACGGACAGTCCTACGAGCAGTACTTC	CASSQDYGQSYEQYF
14	TRBV6-1	TRBD1	few	TRBJ1-2	TGTGCCAGCAGTGAAGACCCAGGGGGCTTTTGCTACACCTTC	CASSEDPGGFCYTF
14	TRBV6-1	.	.	TRBJ1-3	TGTGCCAGCAGGGGCGGGCCCCCCCGAAACACCATATATTTT	CASRGGPPRNTIYF
14	TRBV5-1	.	.	TRBJ1-5	TGCGCCAGCAGCTCCGGAGGGCAGAATCAGCCCCAGCATTTT	CASSSGGQNQPQHF
15	TRBV7-9	.	.	TRBJ2-7	TGTGCCAGCAGCTTAGATGCGGGACAGCCCTACGAGCAGTACTTC	CASSLDAGQPYEQYF
15	TRBV9	TRBD1	.	TRBJ2-7	TGTGCCAGCAGCGCAACCGGGACAGGGTTCCACGAGCAGTACTTC	CASSATGTGFHEQYF
18	TRBV5-1	TRBD2	.	TRBJ2-5	TGCGCCAGCAGCAATTCCCCGGGACTAGCGGGAGAGGAGGAGACCCAGTACTTC	CASSNSPGLAGEEETQYF
19	TRBV27	.	.	TRBJ2-1	TGTGCCAGCAGTTTTGTAGGCTTAGGTACCACTAGCTCCTACAATGAGCAGTTCTTC	CASSFVGLGTTSSYNEQFF